This TCR beta chain was documented in a study of cytotoxic CD8 clonotypes in ibrutinib-treated CLL. Target depth was 1 in 200,000 to 1 in 1 million T cells, about 10x per clonotype. TCRdb's table, derived via immunoSEQ multiplex PCR, lists solely in-frame clones and lacks some. Here the sample spans about 330,000 clones, about 64% being singletons. The CDR3 is 11 amino acids. The germline gives CDR1 SGHAT, CDR2 FQNNGV. V was shortened by 4 bases and J by 9 bases, with 10 bases between the two germline ends. Worth noting for this clone: Its antigen remains unidentified.

Study-wide findings and caveats: Clonality went up at the time of ibrutinib response, stayed stable in sustained remission, and later dropped back toward its baseline level at progression.

V usage is TRBV11-2 and J usage is TRBJ2-7; weak D call: TRBD1 (5 bases). The source of this sequence is a human donor with chronic lymphocytic leukemia. The sample consisted of PBMCs, taken after 36 months of ibrutinib treatment. CDR3 protein: CASSYGASQYF. CDR3 nucleotides: TGTGCCAGCAGCTATGGGGCATCGCAGTACTTC.